The rows below give T cell receptor beta chains drawn from one sample of a study of immune evolution from preneoplasia to lung adenocarcinoma. Produced via immunoSEQ multiplex PCR; TCRdb's table is partial and in-frame only. The profile covers about 8,900 clones, with 79% appearing a single time and over 9.5% taken by the ten largest. Specimen: FFPE lung adenocarcinoma in situ tissue. These receptors were collected from an elderly person with lung adenocarcinoma. CDR3s include the opening cysteine and the closing phenylalanine or tryptophan. A D gene is named only where the DNA matches it firmly. Expanded clones are given a class, and other clones once, few, many or no size at all.

v_gene	d_gene	abundance	j_gene	CDR3aa	CDR3nt
TRBV30	.	.	TRBJ1-1	CAWSTGTEAFF	TGTGCCTGGAGTACCGGGACTGAAGCTTTCTTT
TRBV11-2	TRBD1	.	TRBJ2-5	CASSPPGQRVGGETQYF	TGTGCCAGCAGCCCCCCGGGACAGAGAGTAGGGGGAGAGACCCAGTACTTC
TRBV6-5	.	.	TRBJ2-3	CASNPGRRATPTQYF	TGTGCCAGTAACCCAGGGCGGAGGGCCACGCCTACGCAGTATTTT
TRBV11-2	TRBD1	few	TRBJ1-2	CASSLTGSNGYTF	TGTGCCAGCAGCTTGACAGGGAGTAATGGCTACACCTTC
TRBV21-1	.	.	TRBJ2-7	CAGQRYEQYF	TGTGCCGGCCAGCGTTACGAGCAGTACTTC
TRBV18	.	.	TRBJ1-2	CASSPPTSAYGYTF	TGTGCCAGCTCACCACCGACGAGCGCCTATGGCTACACCTTC
TRBV6-6	.	few	TRBJ2-3	CASTDQGTDTQYF	TGTGCCAGCACCGACCAAGGGACAGATACGCAGTATTTT
TRBV11-2	.	.	TRBJ1-4	CASSNHWGGTENEKLFF	TGTGCCAGCAGCAATCATTGGGGGGGGACGGAAAATGAAAAACTGTTTTTT
TRBV19	TRBD1	.	TRBJ1-2	CASSIVQGKGYTF	TGTGCCAGTAGTATAGTACAGGGGAAAGGCTACACCTTC
TRBV9	.	.	TRBJ2-2	CASSVRPGANTGELFF	TGTGCCAGCAGCGTAAGACCAGGGGCGAACACCGGGGAGCTGTTTTTT
TRBV21-1	.	few	TRBJ2-7	CARPQVFIEQYF	TGTGCCAGGCCCCAGGTTTTCATCGAGCAGTACTTC
TRBV30	TRBD1	once	TRBJ1-5	CAWSTGQGERQPQHF	TGTGCCTGGAGCACGGGACAGGGGGAGAGGCAGCCCCAGCATTTT
TRBV7-2	.	.	TRBJ1-5	CASSPDGYSNQPQHF	TGTGCCAGCAGCCCCGACGGGTATAGCAATCAGCCCCAGCATTTT
TRBV6-5	.	.	TRBJ2-4	CAVRGGKNIQYF	TGTGCCGTCAGGGGAGGCAAAAACATTCAGTACTTC
TRBV11-3	.	.	TRBJ2-7	CASSPGTFSYEQYF	TGTGCCAGCAGCCCCGGGACCTTCTCCTACGAGCAGTACTTC
TRBV30	.	.	TRBJ1-1	CAWSAPGGRGFF	TGTGCCTGGAGCGCGCCCGGGGGGCGAGGTTTCTTT
TRBV30	.	.	TRBJ1-5	CAWSVGSGNQPQHF	TGTGCCTGGAGTGTAGGGTCTGGAAATCAGCCCCAGCATTTT
TRBV11-3	TRBD1	.	TRBJ1-2	CASSSTGFGYTF	TGTGCCAGCAGCTCGACAGGGTTCGGCTACACCTTC
TRBV27	.	.	TRBJ2-5	CASSSGIAGQETQYF	TGTGCCAGCAGTTCTGGAATTGCTGGGCAAGAGACCCAGTACTTC
TRBV27	.	once	TRBJ2-7	CASSFREGPYEQYF	TGTGCCAGCAGTTTCAGGGAAGGACCCTACGAGCAGTACTTC
TRBV2	.	.	TRBJ2-5	CASSMFVGAETQYF	TGTGCCAGCAGTATGTTTGTAGGTGCGGAGACCCAGTACTTC
TRBV10-3	.	few	TRBJ1-3	CAISPFGQPGNTIYF	TGTGCCATCAGCCCTTTTGGACAGCCTGGAAACACCATATATTTT
TRBV4-1	TRBD2	.	TRBJ2-7	CASRQYERGGYEQYF	TGCGCCAGCAGACAGTACGAGCGGGGTGGATACGAGCAGTACTTC
TRBV4-3	TRBD2	once	TRBJ2-3	CASSQDLLAGTTDTQYF	TGCGCCAGCAGCCAGGACCTACTAGCGGGGACCACAGATACGCAGTATTTT
TRBV7-9	TRBD1	.	TRBJ2-2	CASRPRQGAAGELFF	TGTGCCAGCAGGCCCAGACAGGGGGCGGCCGGGGAGCTGTTTTTT
TRBV5-4	.	few	TRBJ2-7	CASSLFTGNEQYF	TGTGCCAGCAGCTTGTTTACGGGGAACGAGCAGTACTTC
TRBV9	TRBD2	.	TRBJ2-5	CASSVGWSGGFETQYF	TGTGCCAGCAGCGTAGGGTGGAGCGGGGGTTTCGAGACCCAGTACTTC
TRBV15	.	.	TRBJ1-4	CATSRGTGPNEKLFF	TGTGCCACCAGCAGAGGTACAGGGCCCAATGAAAAACTGTTTTTT
TRBV6-5	.	.	TRBJ2-7	CASSKGPTEYF	TGTGCCAGCAGTAAGGGACCCACGGAGTACTTC
TRBV7-9	.	.	TRBJ2-3	CASSDSTDTQYF	TGTGCCAGCAGCGATAGCACAGATACGCAGTATTTT
TRBV6-6	.	.	TRBJ1-6	CASSAVRDNSPLHF	TGTGCCAGCAGTGCCGTTCGGGATAATTCACCCCTCCACTTT
TRBV18	.	.	TRBJ1-1	CASSPVRVSTEAFF	TGTGCCAGCTCACCAGTCAGGGTGAGCACTGAAGCTTTCTTT